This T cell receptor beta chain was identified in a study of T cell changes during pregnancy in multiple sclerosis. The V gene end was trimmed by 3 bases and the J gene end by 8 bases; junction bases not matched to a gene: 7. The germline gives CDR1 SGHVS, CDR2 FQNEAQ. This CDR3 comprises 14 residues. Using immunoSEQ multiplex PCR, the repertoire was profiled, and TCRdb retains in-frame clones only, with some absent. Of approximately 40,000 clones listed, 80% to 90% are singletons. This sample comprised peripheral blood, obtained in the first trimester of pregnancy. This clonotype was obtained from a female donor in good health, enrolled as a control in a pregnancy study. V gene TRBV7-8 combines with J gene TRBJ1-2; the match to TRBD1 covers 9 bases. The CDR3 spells CASSFGQGRWGYTF. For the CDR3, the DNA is TGTGCCAGCAGCTTTGGACAGGGGAGGTGGGGCTACACCTTC.